The next 23 T cell receptor beta chains were all read from a single sample in a study of blood T cells in healthy people across ages. Primers used in a second PCR of roughly 7 to 12 cycles were a sample-barcoded 5' primer and a J-beta primer mix. TCRdb reprocessed the 5' RACE reads with MiXCR, giving one entry per CDR3 protein. The sample contains roughly 1,800,000 distinct CDR3 sequences, less than 50% of which appear only once. Input material: blood. These receptor sequences come from a woman between 40 and 50 years old in good health.

This chain links TRBV7-6 with TRBJ2-3; TRBD2 aligns across 9 bases. The CDR3 runs 20 residues. V dropped 0 bases and J dropped 0; count of bases not matched to a gene: 13. The germline V gene encodes CDR1 SGHVS and CDR2 FNYEAQ. The DNA for the CDR3 is TGTGCCAGCAGCTTAGCGGCCCCCAGCGGGGGGCCCTCTAGCACAGATACGCAGTATTTT. Its translation: CASSLAAPSGGPSSTDTQYF.

V usage is TRBV6-5 and J usage is TRBJ2-7, with D perhaps TRBD1 or TRBD2 (5 bases each). Germline CDR1 and CDR2: MNHEY and SVGAGI. CDR3 size: 13 residues. Trimming removed 6 bases from V and 3 bases from J, with 12 bases in between. In nucleotides, the CDR3 is TGTGCCAGCAGAGGGACGACCCACTACGAGCAGTACTTC. Its translation is CASRGTTHYEQYF.

The chain employs TRBV27 and TRBJ1-2, with 8 bases matching TRBD1. The CDR3 sequence is 15 residues long. V lost 2 bases, J lost 8 bases, and 10 bases stayed unmatched. Per germline, CDR1 MNHEY and CDR2 SMNVEV (reference sequence). DNA for the CDR3: TGTGCCAGCAGTTTACTCAGCCAGGGGGCAGAGGGCTACACCTTC. The encoded protein is CASSLLSQGAEGYTF.

The chain has TRBV6-5 and TRBJ2-6; D ambiguous. The V end lost 0 bases, the J end lost 1 base, and 7 bases lay between the germline ends. This CDR3 comprises 16 residues. Looked up from germline, CDR1 is MNHEY and CDR2 is SVGAGI. The CDR3 DNA reads as TGTGCCAGCAGTTACTCGGAAATTTCTGGGGCCAACGTCCTGACTTTC. Its translation is CASSYSEISGANVLTF.

The chain uses TRBV4-1 and TRBJ1-2; D not resolved. Germline V lookup: CDR1 MGHRA, CDR2 YSYEKL. This CDR3 contains 13 residues. V lost 1 base to trimming and J lost 8 bases, with 11 bases between them. CDR3 residues: CASSQARAGGYTF. The CDR3 nucleotides are TGCGCCAGCAGCCAAGCACGGGCGGGGGGCTACACCTTC.

J is TRBJ2-7 and V is TRBV28; the match to TRBD2 covers 8 bases. The CDR3 is made up of 15 amino acids. Germline V lookup: CDR1 MDHEN, CDR2 SYDVKM. J lost 1 base, V lost 4 bases, and 6 bases had no gene match. CDR3 residues: CASSCPAGASYEQYF. The CDR3 nucleotides read TGTGCCAGCAGTTGCCCAGCGGGGGCTTCCTACGAGCAGTACTTC.

The chain recombines TRBV9 with TRBJ2-4; tentatively, D is TRBD1 (6 bases). V lost 3 bases to trimming and J lost 0 bases, with 16 bases between them. CDR3 length equals 17 residues. The germline CDR1 and CDR2 sequences are SGDLS and YYNGEE. In nucleotides, the CDR3 is TGTGCCAGCAGCGGAAATCCAGGGGCCGGAGCCAAAAACATTCAGTACTTC. It translates to CASSGNPGAGAKNIQYF.

This clonotype showed up just once. The chain recombines TRBV9 with TRBJ2-4; 8 nucleotides agree with TRBD1. This CDR3 has 16 amino acids. The ends lost 0 bases at V and 7 bases at J; junction bases unmatched: 9. Germline V gene lookup returns CDR1 SGDLS and CDR2 YYNGEE. DNA of the CDR3: TGTGCCAGCAGCGTAGGGTCCCAGGGGGCGGGGAACATTCAGTACTTC. Protein: CASSVGSQGAGNIQYF.

This chain links TRBV20-1 with TRBJ2-3, with 14 bases lining up with TRBD2. Trimming cost V 6 bases and J 5 bases; bases outside gene matches: 4. Germline V CDR1 and CDR2: DFQATT, SNEGSKA (reference sequence). The CDR3 extends over 14 amino acids. CDR3 coding DNA: TGCAGTGCCCCGGGACTAGCGGGGGTAGATACGCAGTATTTT. This codes for CSAPGLAGVDTQYF.

The sample holds one count of this clonotype. The chain employs TRBV2 and TRBJ2-7; 7 nucleotides agree with TRBD2. CDR1 and CDR2 from the germline V gene are SNHLY and FYNNEI. Unmatched junction bases numbered 12, after V lost 6 bases and J lost 7 bases. This CDR3 region has 14 residues. CDR3 bases: TGTGCCAGCAGCACCAGCGGGGTCCTGGGGGAGCAGTACTTC. Residues: CASSTSGVLGEQYF.

J is TRBJ2-7 and V is TRBV20-1; D remains ambiguous. The CDR3 has 11 residues. Trimming left V 3 bases short and J 0 bases short, with 3 bases between. Looked up from germline, CDR1 is DFQATT and CDR2 is SNEGSKA (reference sequence). The CDR3 DNA follows: TGCAGTGCTAGTCACTCCTACGAGCAGTACTTC. This gives the protein CSASHSYEQYF.

The rearrangement joins TRBV20-1 to TRBJ2-3; a possible D gene is TRBD1 (5 bases). The V gene lost 5 bases and the J gene lost 2 bases, with 20 bases spanning the gap. The CDR3 has 16 residues. Germline V CDR1 and CDR2: DFQATT, SNEGSKA (reference sequence). In DNA, the CDR3 is TGCAGTGCTGGGGCCCAGACAGTCTCCAACACAGATACGCAGTATTTT. Encoded protein: CSAGAQTVSNTDTQYF.

This clonotype has only a few counts. The V and J genes are TRBV20-1 and TRBJ2-1; no clear D gene. This CDR3 spans 14 amino acids. Germline V gene data show CDR1 as DFQATT and CDR2 as SNEGSKA (reference sequence). With 1 base removed from V and 4 bases from J, the gap between germline ends came to 11 bases. This CDR3 reads CSARGRTRYNEQFF. The CDR3 DNA sequence: TGCAGTGCTAGAGGTAGGACGCGATACAATGAGCAGTTCTTC.

The chain employs TRBV7-2 and TRBJ1-6; tentative D call: TRBD1 (5 bases). This CDR3 is built from 17 residues. Germline V gives CDR1 SGHTA, CDR2 FQGNSA. Trimming took 6 bases from V and 7 from J, leaving 22 bases between them. CDR3 residues: CASSFRPAGTENSPLHF. Written as DNA, the CDR3 is TGTGCCAGCAGTTTCCGACCGGCCGGGACCGAAAATTCACCCCTCCACTTT.

V usage is TRBV28 and J usage is TRBJ1-2; 9 bases fit TRBD1. This CDR3 region has 14 residues. Per the germline V gene, CDR1 is MDHEN and CDR2 is SYDVKM. Trimming cost V 7 bases and J 8 bases; bases outside gene matches: 11. This CDR3 reads CASTYTGTGFGYTF. For the CDR3, the DNA is TGTGCCAGCACTTACACCGGGACAGGGTTCGGCTACACCTTC.

The V and J genes are TRBV6-2 or TRBV6-3 and TRBJ2-7; D is ambiguous. The CDR3 is 13 residues long. V was clipped by 0 bases and J by 2 bases, with 5 bases between them. The germline V gene has CDR1 MNHEY and CDR2 SVGEGT. Here the CDR3 reads CASSYSIPYEQYF. DNA for the CDR3: TGTGCCAGCAGTTACTCGATACCCTACGAGCAGTACTTC.

This clonotype was observed a handful of times. The chain joins TRBV27 to TRBJ2-1; D might be TRBD1 or TRBD2, each matching 5 bases. V lost 4 bases and J lost 3, with 10 bases in between. CDR1 MNHEY and CDR2 SMNVEV come from the germline V gene (reference sequence). There are 14 residues in the CDR3. CDR3 region: CASSSRDGYNEQFF. The CDR3 DNA is TGTGCCAGCAGTTCAAGGGACGGCTACAATGAGCAGTTCTTC.

The chain uses TRBV10-3 and TRBJ2-7; 13 bases are a match to TRBD2. The germline CDR1 and CDR2 sequences are ENHRY and SYGVKD. Trimming cost V 8 bases and J 4 bases; bases outside gene matches: 11. CDR3 length equals 16 residues. The DNA of the CDR3 is TGTGCCATCGGCGGGGTGACTAGCGGGGGGAAATACGAGCAGTACTTC. It translates to CAIGGVTSGGKYEQYF.

The gene calls are TRBV19 and TRBJ2-6, with D perhaps being TRBD1 or TRBD2 (5 bases each). CDR3 length equals 18 residues. Between the trimmed V and J ends, which lost 1 base and 0 bases, there was a span of 13 bases. The germline gives CDR1 LNHDA, CDR2 SQIVND (reference sequence). As DNA, the CDR3 is TGTGCCAGTAGTATAGGCGGTTTTGGGACCTCTGGGGCCAACGTCCTGACTTTC. This codes for CASSIGGFGTSGANVLTF.

The CDR3 nucleotides are TGCGCCAGCAGCGCTAGCGCCCGGCCGTCAGATACGCAGTATTTT. Encoded protein: CASSASARPSDTQYF. The V call is TRBV5-1, the J call TRBJ2-3, with a weak D call TRBD2 (6 bases). Looked up from germline, CDR1 is SGHRS and CDR2 is YFSETQ. Trimming took off 4 bases at V and 4 bases at J, with 16 bases between the two ends. This CDR3 comprises 15 residues.

The gene calls are TRBV25-1 and TRBJ2-7; D not resolved. The germline V gene has CDR1 MGHDK and CDR2 SYGVNS. V was clipped by 4 bases and J by 4 bases, with 11 bases between them. CDR3 length: 13 amino acids. This CDR3 reads CASSGTFRYEQYF. In DNA, the CDR3 is TGTGCCAGCAGTGGAACCTTCAGATACGAGCAGTACTTC.

This clonotype showed up just a few times. The CDR3 sequence is CASSDPQAGGPIEQYF. In nucleotides, the CDR3 is TGTGCCAGCAGCGACCCCCAGGCGGGGGGGCCTATCGAGCAGTACTTC. The chain uses TRBV9 and TRBJ2-5; 9 bases line up with TRBD2. The tail of the sequence fits TRBJ2-7 better, so the J call may be wrong. The CDR3 spans 16 residues. CDR1 is SGDLS, CDR2 YYNGEE, per germline.

This clonotype was recorded a few times. V usage is TRBV6-1 and J usage is TRBJ2-6, with a weak D call TRBD2 (5 bases). This CDR3 is 17 amino acids long. Per germline, CDR1 MNHNS and CDR2 SASEGT. With 2 bases removed from V and 4 bases from J, the gap between germline ends came to 15 bases. CDR3 DNA sequence: TGTGCCAGCAGTGAATCCCCAGGAGGAAGAGGGGCCAACGTCCTGACTTTC. Amino acid sequence: CASSESPGGRGANVLTF.